This TCR beta chain was sequenced for a study of T-cell memory formation after mild COVID-19. Study-wide findings and caveats: CD8+ contracting clones occupied EMRA, while CD4+ ones occupied mainly CM and EM. Pre-infection memory showed some responding clones, and this suggested that cross-reactive memory joined.

TCRdb fed the 5' RACE reads into MiXCR, producing one record per CDR3 protein. The sample lists 350,000 or so distinct CDR3 sequences; under 25% were seen once. About this clonotype: Its specificity is unknown.

The CDR3 is 12 amino acids. Germline V lookup: CDR1 KGHSH, CDR2 LQKENI. V was trimmed by 3 bases and J by 4 bases, leaving 6 bases between them. Sequencing was carried out using PBMCs or a T cell subset sorted from them (not recorded which). The receptor comes from a man younger than 30 who had mild COVID-19 (a few samples of this study predate the infection). Cell type and time point are not known. The chain is built from TRBV18 and TRBJ1-2; tentatively, D is TRBD1 (5 bases). This CDR3 reads CASSPTVYGYTF. The DNA for the CDR3 is TGTGCCAGCTCACCGACAGTCTATGGCTACACCTTC.